A single sample gave rise to the 15 T cell receptor beta chains below, sequenced in a study of PD-1 blockade in classical Hodgkin lymphoma. Stated time point: cycle 4 day 1 (C4D1), after less than 7 weeks of nivolumab. Patients all relapsed after autologous stem cell transplantation, and there was variation in brentuximab vedotin exposure. Sequencing was performed with immunoSEQ multiplex PCR; in TCRdb, only in-frame clones are kept and a portion is missing. The sample lists around 90,000 clones; 78% were seen once. The sample was peripheral blood mononuclear cells (PBMCs), taken before the fourth cycle of nivolumab. Source of these receptors: a human donor with classical Hodgkin lymphoma.

This clone was seen more than once but under ten times. The same CDR3 can be traced to other DNA sequences in this sample. The V and J genes are TRBV7-2 and TRBJ2-7, with TRBD2 matching 7 bases. The germline V gene has CDR1 SGHTA and CDR2 FQGNSA. The J segment lost 2 bases and the V segment lost 0 bases, leaving 1 base of the junction unmatched. CDR3 length: 14 amino acids. DNA for the CDR3: TGTGCCAGCAGCTTAGCGGGGGGGGCCTACGAGCAGTACTTC. Its protein product is CASSLAGGAYEQYF.

This rearrangement joins TRBV6-5 to TRBJ1-4; TRBD1 matches 9 bases. Trimming at V came to 6 bases and at J to 8 bases, leaving 7 bases not matched to a gene. This CDR3 is built from 14 residues. Germline loops: CDR1 MNHEY, CDR2 SVGAGI. The CDR3, as DNA: TGTGCCAGCAGACCAGGGACAGGGAAGGAAAAACTGTTTTTT. Translation: CASRPGTGKEKLFF.

The V and J genes are TRBV28 and TRBJ1-5; perhaps TRBD1 as D (6 bases). V lost 6 bases and J 3 bases, leaving 15 bases between the germline ends. This CDR3 comprises 15 residues. The germline V gene encodes CDR1 MDHEN and CDR2 SYDVKM. The CDR3 here is CASRPGGGNNQPQHF. The CDR3, as DNA: TGTGCCAGCAGACCGGGGGGCGGGAACAATCAGCCCCAGCATTTT.

The chain combines TRBV2 with TRBJ2-2; TRBD1 is a possible D gene (7 bases). V lost 3 bases and J 5 bases, leaving 16 bases between the germline ends. The CDR3 is 16 amino acids. Germline V lookup: CDR1 SNHLY, CDR2 FYNNEI. The CDR3: CASSETGRFGTGELFF. The CDR3 DNA follows: TGTGCCAGCAGTGAGACAGGGAGGTTTGGGACCGGGGAGCTGTTTTTT.

For this clone: The junction differs from germline at one of its ends, possibly a read error. The chain recombines TRBV7-1 with TRBJ2-6; D is possibly TRBD1 (5 bases). TRBV7-1 is reported as an ORF; its role is uncertain. The CDR3 contains 18 residues. CDR3 residues: CASSARLQRTKSGQRPDF. CDR3 nucleotides: TGTGCCAGCAGCGCTAGACTTCAGAGGACAAAGTCGGGCCAACGTCCTGACTTC.

There are a few counts of this clone. The chain uses TRBV7-9 and TRBJ1-6, with D perhaps matching TRBD1 (5 bases). The V gene lost 3 bases and the J gene lost 13 bases, with 7 bases spanning the gap. The CDR3 is 11 residues long. Germline CDR1 reads SEHNR; CDR2 reads FQNEAQ (reference sequence). The chain's CDR3 is CASSLGGPLHF. DNA of the CDR3: TGTGCCAGCAGCTTGGGGGGGCCCCTCCACTTT.

In its sample, this clone was seen once. The gene calls are TRBV9 and TRBJ2-3; 12 bases are shared with TRBD1. V was pared by 2 bases and J by 3 bases, with 7 bases of the junction left unmatched. The CDR3 loop spans 17 amino acids. Germline assignment: CDR1 SGDLS and CDR2 YYNGEE. CDR3 DNA sequence: TGTGCCAGCAGCGTCTTCGGGGGACAGGGGGCAACAGATACGCAGTATTTT. Protein product: CASSVFGGQGATDTQYF.

The genes are TRBV9 and TRBJ1-3; the D is unclear. Germline V CDR1 and CDR2: SGDLS, YYNGEE. This CDR3 is built from 14 residues. V lost 3 bases, J lost 4 bases, and 11 bases lay in between. As DNA, the CDR3 is TGTGCCAGCAGCGCAATTCCCCCAGGAAACACCATATATTTT. Translating it yields CASSAIPPGNTIYF.

The rearrangement uses TRBV15 and TRBJ2-5; D perhaps matches TRBD2 (6 bases). Germline values: CDR1 LNHNV, CDR2 YYDKDF (reference sequence). The CDR3 runs 16 residues. Between the trimmed V and J ends, which lost 1 base and 0 bases, there was a span of 12 bases. The CDR3 reads CATSRGGGVYQETQYF. Written as DNA, the CDR3 is TGTGCCACCAGCAGAGGTGGCGGGGTGTACCAAGAGACCCAGTACTTC.

The chain joins TRBV7-3 to TRBJ2-1; 13 bases match TRBD2. The trim removed 3 bases at V and 7 bases at J, leaving 3 bases unmatched. Germline V gene data show CDR1 as SGHTA and CDR2 as FQGTGA. The CDR3 has 15 amino acids. CDR3 nucleotides: TGTGCCAGCAGCTTGGGGACTAGCGGGACTAATGAGCAGTTCTTC. Its translation: CASSLGTSGTNEQFF.

In this sample, this clone turned up a few times. The rearrangement joins TRBV19 to TRBJ1-5; the D is unclear. Germline lookup yields CDR1 LNHDA and CDR2 SQIVND (reference sequence). Trimming shortened V by 6 bases and J by 7 bases, and 10 bases separated the two germline ends. The CDR3 length is 12 residues. The CDR3 reads CASSPRTQPQHF. In DNA, the CDR3 is TGTGCCAGTAGCCCCCGCACGCAGCCCCAGCATTTT.

The chain couples TRBV19 to TRBJ1-5; D gene unclear. The V gene lost 11 bases and the J gene lost 0 bases, with 8 bases spanning the gap. CDR1 and CDR2 from the germline V gene are LNHDA and SQIVND (reference sequence). The CDR3 loop spans 12 amino acids. CDR3 in DNA: TGTGCCCCTACAGTTAGCAATCAGCCCCAGCATTTT. Amino acid sequence: CAPTVSNQPQHF.

The chain joins TRBV6-6 to TRBJ1-1; D might be TRBD1 (5 bases). Trimming removed 2 bases from V and 1 base from J, with 14 bases in between. The CDR3 loop spans 16 amino acids. Germline V lookup: CDR1 MNHNY, CDR2 SVGAGI (reference sequence). The CDR3 DNA reads TGTGCCAGCAGTTACCCGAAGGGGAGGGAGAACACTGAAGCTTTCTTT. Protein product: CASSYPKGRENTEAFF.

This chain joins TRBV28 and TRBJ2-1; tentatively, D is TRBD1 (6 bases). This CDR3 comprises 14 residues. V was shortened by 6 bases and J by 5 bases, with 14 bases between the two germline ends. From germline, CDR1 is MDHEN and CDR2 SYDVKM. CDR3 protein: CASRTGQHHNEQFF. CDR3 DNA sequence: TGTGCCAGCAGAACCGGACAGCACCACAATGAGCAGTTCTTC.

The gene calls are TRBV2 and TRBJ2-7; 11 nucleotides agree with TRBD1. Germline trimming cut 8 bases from V and 6 bases from J; bases unmatched to any gene: 6. There are 13 residues in the CDR3. The germline CDR1 and CDR2 sequences are SNHLY and FYNNEI. The CDR3 DNA follows: TGTGCCAGCGGGACAGGGGGTAAGGGCGAGCAGTACTTC. Translated: CASGTGGKGEQYF.